The 2 T cell receptor beta chains in this list originate from one sample, sequenced in a study of cytomegalovirus exposure and HLA in healthy donors. Vbeta (60) and Jbeta (13) primers were used in the PCR. Clones were sequenced by immunoSEQ multiplex PCR, and TCRdb holds only the in-frame ones, with some missing. This sample has 240,000 or so clones, with around 76% found just once. What was sequenced was PBMCs. The receptors here all came from a woman aged 40 to 49 in good health and CMV-seropositive.

V is TRBV15 and J is TRBJ2-6; no reliable D call. Trimming took off 5 bases at V and 2 bases at J, with 13 bases between the two ends. Germline loops: CDR1 LNHNV, CDR2 YYDKDF (reference sequence). CDR3 length: 16 amino acids. The CDR3 is CATSRLEVPGANVLTF. The CDR3 DNA follows: TGTGCCACCAGCCGCCTAGAAGTGCCTGGGGCCAACGTCCTGACTTTC.

J is TRBJ2-1 and V is TRBV9, with D possibly TRBD2 on 5 matching bases. V was shortened by 8 bases and J by 6 bases, with 15 bases between the two germline ends. CDR3 length: 13 amino acids. Germline V lookup: CDR1 SGDLS, CDR2 YYNGEE. The CDR3 spells CARPGKLRNEQFF. The CDR3 bases are TGTGCCAGGCCGGGAAAACTGCGCAATGAGCAGTTCTTC.